The present entry profiles one T cell receptor (beta chain) with its context. The sample comes from a study of PD-1 blockade in classical Hodgkin lymphoma. The germline V and J ends were trimmed by 8 bases and 4 bases, with 12 bases remaining between them. The CDR3 totals 14 residues. Germline values: CDR1 SNHLY, CDR2 FYNNEI. Autologous stem cell transplantation was followed by relapse in every patient, and brentuximab vedotin exposure varied. TCRdb's copy holds only in-frame clones and misses some; the assay was immunoSEQ multiplex PCR. Among around 96,000 clones, approximately 80% were seen once, and the ten largest hold roughly an eighth.

The source was peripheral blood mononuclear cells (PBMCs), collected at baseline. The TCR sequence derives from a human donor with classical Hodgkin lymphoma. This rearrangement joins TRBV2 to TRBJ2-6; no firm D call. Here the CDR3 reads CASGRVNGANVLTF. The CDR3 DNA reads TGTGCCAGCGGAAGGGTAAACGGGGCCAACGTCCTGACTTTC.